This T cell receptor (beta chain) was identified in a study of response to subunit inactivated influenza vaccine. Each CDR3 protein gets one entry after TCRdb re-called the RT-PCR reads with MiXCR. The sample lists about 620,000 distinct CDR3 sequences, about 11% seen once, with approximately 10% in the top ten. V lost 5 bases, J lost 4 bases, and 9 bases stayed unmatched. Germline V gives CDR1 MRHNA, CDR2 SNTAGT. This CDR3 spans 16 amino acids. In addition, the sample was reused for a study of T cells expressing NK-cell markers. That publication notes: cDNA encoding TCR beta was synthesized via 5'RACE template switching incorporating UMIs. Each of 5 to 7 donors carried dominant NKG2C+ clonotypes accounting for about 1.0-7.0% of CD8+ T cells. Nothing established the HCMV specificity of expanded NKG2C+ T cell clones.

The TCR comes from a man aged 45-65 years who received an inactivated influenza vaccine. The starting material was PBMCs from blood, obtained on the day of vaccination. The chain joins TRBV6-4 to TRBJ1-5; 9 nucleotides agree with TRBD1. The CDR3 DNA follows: TGTGCCAGCAGTAACAACCGGGACAGGGATAATCAGCCCCAGCATTTT. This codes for CASSNNRDRDNQPQHF.